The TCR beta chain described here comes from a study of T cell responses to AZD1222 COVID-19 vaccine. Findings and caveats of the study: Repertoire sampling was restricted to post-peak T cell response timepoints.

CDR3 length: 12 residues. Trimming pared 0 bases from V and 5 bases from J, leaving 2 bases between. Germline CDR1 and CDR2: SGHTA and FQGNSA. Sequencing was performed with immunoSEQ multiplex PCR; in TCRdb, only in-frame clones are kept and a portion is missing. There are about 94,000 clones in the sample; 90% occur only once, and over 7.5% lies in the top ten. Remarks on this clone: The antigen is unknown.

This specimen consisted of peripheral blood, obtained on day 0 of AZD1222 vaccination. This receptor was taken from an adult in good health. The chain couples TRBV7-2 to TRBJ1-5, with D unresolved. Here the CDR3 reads CASSLAYQPQHF. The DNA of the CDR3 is TGTGCCAGCAGCTTAGCGTATCAGCCCCAGCATTTT.